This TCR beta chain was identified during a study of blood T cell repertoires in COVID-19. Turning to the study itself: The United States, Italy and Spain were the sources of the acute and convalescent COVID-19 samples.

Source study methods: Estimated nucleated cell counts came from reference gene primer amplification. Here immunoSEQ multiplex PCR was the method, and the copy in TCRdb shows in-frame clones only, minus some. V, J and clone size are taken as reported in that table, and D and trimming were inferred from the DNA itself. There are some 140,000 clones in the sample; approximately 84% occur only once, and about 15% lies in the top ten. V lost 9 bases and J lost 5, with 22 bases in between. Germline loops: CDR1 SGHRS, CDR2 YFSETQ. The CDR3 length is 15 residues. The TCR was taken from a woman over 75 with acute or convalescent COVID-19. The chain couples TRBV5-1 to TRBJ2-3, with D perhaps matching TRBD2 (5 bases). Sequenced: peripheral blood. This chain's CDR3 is CATRHEGSVVDTQYF. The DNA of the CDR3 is TGCGCCACCCGACACGAGGGAAGCGTCGTAGATACGCAGTATTTT. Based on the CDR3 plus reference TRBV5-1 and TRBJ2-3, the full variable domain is KAGVTQTPRYLIKTRGQQVTLSCSPISGHRSVSWYQQTPGQGLQFLFEYFSETQRNKGNFPGRFSGRQFSNSRSEMNVSTLELGDSALYLCATRHEGSVVDTQYFGPGTRLTVL.